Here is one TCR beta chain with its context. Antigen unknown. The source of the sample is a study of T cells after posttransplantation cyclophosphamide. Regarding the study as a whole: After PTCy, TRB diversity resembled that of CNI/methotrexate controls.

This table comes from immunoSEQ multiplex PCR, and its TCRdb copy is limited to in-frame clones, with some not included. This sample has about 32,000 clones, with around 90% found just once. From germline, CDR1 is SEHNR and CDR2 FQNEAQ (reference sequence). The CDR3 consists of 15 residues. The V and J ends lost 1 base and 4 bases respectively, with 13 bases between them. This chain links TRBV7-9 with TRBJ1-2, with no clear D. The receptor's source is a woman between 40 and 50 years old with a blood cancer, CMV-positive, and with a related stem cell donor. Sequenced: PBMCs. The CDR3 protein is CASSLDNSLVYGYTF. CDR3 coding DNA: TGTGCCAGCAGCTTAGACAATTCCCTGGTCTATGGCTACACCTTC.